The sequence of this T cell receptor (beta chain) was determined in a study of STAT5B mutations in CD4+ large granular lymphocyte leukemia. The CDR3 totals 13 residues. V shed 6 bases and J shed 6 bases, with 15 bases lying between them. CDR1 is SGHNT, CDR2 YENEEA, per germline. Study-level points and caveats: TRBV06-family usage was enriched in top patient clones (8/27) versus controls (2/35). Main leukemic clonotypes were patient-specific, but roughly 23% appeared at low frequency elsewhere.

The repertoire was sequenced with immunoSEQ multiplex PCR; TCRdb's copy has only in-frame clones and lacks some. The repertoire holds about 26,000 clones, with 81% as singletons. To note about this clone: What it recognizes is unknown.

J is TRBJ2-7 and V is TRBV11-3; the D call may be TRBD1 or TRBD2 (6 bases each). This TCR was recovered from a human donor in good health. Sequenced: CD4+ T cells from blood buffy coats. The CDR3 bases are TGTGCCAGCAGGTATACAGGGACTGCCGAGCAGTACTTC. As protein: CASRYTGTAEQYF.